This TCR beta chain was observed in a study of CD8 T cells in ankylosing spondylitis. General study results and limits: Eight highly homologous variants formed a TCR beta motif that appeared characteristic of ankylosing spondylitis blood. The authors reported significant enrichment of disease-linked clones in matched ankylosing spondylitis synovial fluid.

This CDR3 contains 18 residues. V lost 3 bases to trimming and J lost 2 bases; unmatched junction nucleotides: 5. The germline CDR1 and CDR2 sequences are KGHDR and SFDVKD. Quantitative 5'-RACE was performed with molecular barcodes, and it yielded the TCR beta libraries. TCRdb analysed the 5' RACE reads with MiXCR anew, one entry per CDR3 protein. In the table there are hundreds of thousands of distinct CDR3 sequences, roughly 12% of which are singletons. This clonotype was detected a few times. Its antigen is not known. The J gene is TRBJ2-6, the V gene TRBV24-1; 11 bases line up with TRBD1. The receptor comes from a male donor with ankylosing spondylitis. Input material: blood, either unsorted or a sorted T cell fraction (not recorded which). DNA for the CDR3: TGTGCCACCAGTGATGCAGGGACAGGGGGAGCTGGGGCCAACGTCCTGACTTTC. This codes for CATSDAGTGGAGANVLTF.